The clone carrying this T cell receptor beta chain was counted only a few times. As yet, its antigen is unknown. This sample was included in a study of T cell repertoires in cytomegalovirus infection. Study results and caveats: CMV-specific TCR beta clonotypes restricted by HLA-C were the ones dominating the ex vivo response.

Each CDR3 protein is one row after TCRdb ran MiXCR on the reads. The data contain 300,000 or so distinct CDR3 sequences, roughly 23% of them seen just once; the ten biggest clones take up approximately 15%. Trimming removed 0 bases from V and 0 bases from J; junction bases left unmatched: 11. This CDR3 has 18 amino acids. The specimen sequenced was PBMCs. The chain recombines TRBV23-1 with TRBJ2-7; 7 nucleotides line up with TRBD1. TRBV23-1 belongs to the ORF category, with a function that is uncertain. The sequence was collected from a human donor in good health (CMV status not recorded). Some clones in this sample may be carry-over from other donors' samples. The CDR3 loop reads CASSQSGTENLHSYEQYF. The CDR3 DNA reads as TGCGCCAGCAGTCAATCCGGGACAGAAAACCTTCACTCCTACGAGCAGTACTTC.